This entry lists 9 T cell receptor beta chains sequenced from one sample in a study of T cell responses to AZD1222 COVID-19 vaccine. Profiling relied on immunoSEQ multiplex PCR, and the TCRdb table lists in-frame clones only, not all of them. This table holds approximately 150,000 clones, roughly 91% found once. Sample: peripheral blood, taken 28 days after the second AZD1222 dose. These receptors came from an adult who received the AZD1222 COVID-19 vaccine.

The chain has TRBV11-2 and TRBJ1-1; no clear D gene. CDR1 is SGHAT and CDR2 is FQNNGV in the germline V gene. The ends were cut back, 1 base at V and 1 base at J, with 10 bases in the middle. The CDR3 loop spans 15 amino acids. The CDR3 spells CASSLAARTNTEAFF. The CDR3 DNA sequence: TGTGCCAGCAGCTTAGCGGCGAGAACGAACACTGAAGCTTTCTTT.

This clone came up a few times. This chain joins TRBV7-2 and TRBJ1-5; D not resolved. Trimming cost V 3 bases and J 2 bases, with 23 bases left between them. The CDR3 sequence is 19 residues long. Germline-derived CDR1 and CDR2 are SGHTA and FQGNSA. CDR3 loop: CASSFSLTDTLVGNQPQHF. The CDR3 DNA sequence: TGTGCCAGCAGCTTCAGTCTCACAGACACACTGGTGGGCAATCAGCCCCAGCATTTT.

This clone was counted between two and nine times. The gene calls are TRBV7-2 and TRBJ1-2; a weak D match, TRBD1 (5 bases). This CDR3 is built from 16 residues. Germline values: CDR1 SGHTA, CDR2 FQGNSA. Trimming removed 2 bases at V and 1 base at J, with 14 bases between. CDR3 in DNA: TGTGCCAGCAGCTTATCGAGGGGCGCGGGTAACTATGGCTACACCTTC. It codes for CASSLSRGAGNYGYTF.

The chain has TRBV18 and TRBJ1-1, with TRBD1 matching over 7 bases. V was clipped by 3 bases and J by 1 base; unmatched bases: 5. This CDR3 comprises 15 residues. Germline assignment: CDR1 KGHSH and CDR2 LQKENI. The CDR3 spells CASSPGRDRNTEAFF. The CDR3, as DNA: TGTGCCAGCTCACCCGGAAGGGACAGGAACACTGAAGCTTTCTTT.

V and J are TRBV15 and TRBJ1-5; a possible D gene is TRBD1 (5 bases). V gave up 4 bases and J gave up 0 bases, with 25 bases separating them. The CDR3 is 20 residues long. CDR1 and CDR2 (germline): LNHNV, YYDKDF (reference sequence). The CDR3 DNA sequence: TGTGCCACCAGCACCTTTTTACGACCGGGGCCATGTAATAGCAATCAGCCCCAGCATTTT. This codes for CATSTFLRPGPCNSNQPQHF.

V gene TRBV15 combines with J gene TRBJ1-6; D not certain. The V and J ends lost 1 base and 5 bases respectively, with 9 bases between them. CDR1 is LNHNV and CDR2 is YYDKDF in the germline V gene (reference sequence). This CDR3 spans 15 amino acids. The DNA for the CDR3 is TGTGCCACCAGCAGAGCCTCGGTCGATAATTCACCCCTCCACTTT. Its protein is CATSRASVDNSPLHF.

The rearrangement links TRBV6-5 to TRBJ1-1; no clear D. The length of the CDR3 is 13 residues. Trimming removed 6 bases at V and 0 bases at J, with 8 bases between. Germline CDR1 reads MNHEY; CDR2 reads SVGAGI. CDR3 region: CASSEAVNTEAFF. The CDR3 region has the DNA TGTGCCAGCAGCGAGGCAGTGAACACTGAAGCTTTCTTT.

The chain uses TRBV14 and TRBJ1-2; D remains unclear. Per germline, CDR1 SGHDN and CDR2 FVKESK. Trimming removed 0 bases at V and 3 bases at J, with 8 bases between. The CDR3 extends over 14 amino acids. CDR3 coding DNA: TGTGCCAGCAGCCAAGACCTCGGGTACTATGGCTACACCTTC. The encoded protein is CASSQDLGYYGYTF.

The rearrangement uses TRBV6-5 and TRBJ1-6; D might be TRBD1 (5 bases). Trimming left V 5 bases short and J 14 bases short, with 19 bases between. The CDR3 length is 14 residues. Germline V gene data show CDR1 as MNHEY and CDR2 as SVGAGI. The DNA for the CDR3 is TGTGCCAGCAGTCCCGGGACCCAATCCCCGTCCCTCCACTTT. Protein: CASSPGTQSPSLHF.